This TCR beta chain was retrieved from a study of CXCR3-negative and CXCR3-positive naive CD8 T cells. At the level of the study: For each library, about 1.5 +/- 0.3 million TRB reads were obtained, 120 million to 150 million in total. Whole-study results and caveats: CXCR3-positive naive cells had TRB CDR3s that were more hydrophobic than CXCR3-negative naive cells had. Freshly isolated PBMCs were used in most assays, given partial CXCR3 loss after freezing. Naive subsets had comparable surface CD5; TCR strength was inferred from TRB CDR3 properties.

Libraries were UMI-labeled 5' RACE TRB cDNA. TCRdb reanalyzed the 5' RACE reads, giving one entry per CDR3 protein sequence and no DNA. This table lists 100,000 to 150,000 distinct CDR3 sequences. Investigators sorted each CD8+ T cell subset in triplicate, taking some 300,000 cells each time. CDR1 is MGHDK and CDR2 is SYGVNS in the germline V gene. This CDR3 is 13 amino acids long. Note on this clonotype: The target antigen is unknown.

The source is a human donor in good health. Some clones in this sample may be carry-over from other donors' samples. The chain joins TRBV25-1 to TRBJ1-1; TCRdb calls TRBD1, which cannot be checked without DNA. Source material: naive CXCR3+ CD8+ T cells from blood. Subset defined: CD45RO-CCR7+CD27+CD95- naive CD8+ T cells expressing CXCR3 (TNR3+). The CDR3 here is CASSEFRGGEAFF.